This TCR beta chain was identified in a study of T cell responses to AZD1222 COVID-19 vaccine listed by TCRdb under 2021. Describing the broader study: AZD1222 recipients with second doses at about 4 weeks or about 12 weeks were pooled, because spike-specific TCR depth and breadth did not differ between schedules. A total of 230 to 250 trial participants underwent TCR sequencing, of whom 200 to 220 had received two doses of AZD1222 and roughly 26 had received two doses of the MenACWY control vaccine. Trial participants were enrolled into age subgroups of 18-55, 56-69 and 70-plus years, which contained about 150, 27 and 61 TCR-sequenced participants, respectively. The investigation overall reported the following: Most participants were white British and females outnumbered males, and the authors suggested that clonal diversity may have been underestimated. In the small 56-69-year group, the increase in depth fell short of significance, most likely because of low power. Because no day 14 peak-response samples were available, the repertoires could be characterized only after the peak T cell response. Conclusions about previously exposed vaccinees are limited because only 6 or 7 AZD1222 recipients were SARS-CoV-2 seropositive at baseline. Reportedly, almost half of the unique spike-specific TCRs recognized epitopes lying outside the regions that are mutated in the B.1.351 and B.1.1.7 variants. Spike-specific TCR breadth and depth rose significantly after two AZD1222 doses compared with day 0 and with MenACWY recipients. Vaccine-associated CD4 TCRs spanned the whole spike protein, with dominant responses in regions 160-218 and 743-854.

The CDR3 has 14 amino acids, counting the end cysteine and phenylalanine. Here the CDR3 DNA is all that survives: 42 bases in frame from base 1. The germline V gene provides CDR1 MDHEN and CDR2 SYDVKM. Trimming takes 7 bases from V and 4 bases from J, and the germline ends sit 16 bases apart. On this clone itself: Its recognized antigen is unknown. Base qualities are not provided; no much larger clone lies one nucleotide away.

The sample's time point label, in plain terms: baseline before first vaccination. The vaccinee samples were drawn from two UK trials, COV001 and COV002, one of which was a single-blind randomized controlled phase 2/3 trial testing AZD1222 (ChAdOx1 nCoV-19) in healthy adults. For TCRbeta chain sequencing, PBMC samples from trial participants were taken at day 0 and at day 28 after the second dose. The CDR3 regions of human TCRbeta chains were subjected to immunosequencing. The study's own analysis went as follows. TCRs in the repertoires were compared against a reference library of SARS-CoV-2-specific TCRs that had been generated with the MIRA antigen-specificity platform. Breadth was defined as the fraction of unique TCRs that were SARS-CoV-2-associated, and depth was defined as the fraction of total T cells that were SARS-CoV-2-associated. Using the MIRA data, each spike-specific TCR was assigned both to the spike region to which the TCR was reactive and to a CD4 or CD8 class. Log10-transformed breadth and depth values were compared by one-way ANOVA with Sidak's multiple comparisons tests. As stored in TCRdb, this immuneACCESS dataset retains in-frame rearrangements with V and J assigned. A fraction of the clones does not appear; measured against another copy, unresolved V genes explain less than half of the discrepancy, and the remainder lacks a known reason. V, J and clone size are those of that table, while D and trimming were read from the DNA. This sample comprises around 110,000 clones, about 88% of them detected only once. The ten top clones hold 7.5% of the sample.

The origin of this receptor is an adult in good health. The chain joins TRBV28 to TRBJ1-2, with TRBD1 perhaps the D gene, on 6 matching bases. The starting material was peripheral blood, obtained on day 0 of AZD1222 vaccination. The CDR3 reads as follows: CASMDRLLGYGYTF. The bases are TGTGCCAGCATGGACAGACTTTTGGGCTATGGCTACACCTTC.